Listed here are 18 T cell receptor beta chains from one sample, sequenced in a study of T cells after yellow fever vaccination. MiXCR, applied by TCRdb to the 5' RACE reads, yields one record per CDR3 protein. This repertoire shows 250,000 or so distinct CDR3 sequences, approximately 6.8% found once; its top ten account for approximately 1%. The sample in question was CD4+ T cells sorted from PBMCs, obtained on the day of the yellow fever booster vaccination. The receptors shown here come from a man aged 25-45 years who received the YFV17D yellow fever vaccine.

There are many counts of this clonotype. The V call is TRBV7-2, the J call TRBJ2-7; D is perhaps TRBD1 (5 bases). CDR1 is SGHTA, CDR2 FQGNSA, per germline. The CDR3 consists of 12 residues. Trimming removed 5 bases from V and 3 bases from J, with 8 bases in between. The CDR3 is CASSQQDYEQYF. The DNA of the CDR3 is TGTGCCAGCAGCCAACAGGACTACGAGCAGTACTTC.

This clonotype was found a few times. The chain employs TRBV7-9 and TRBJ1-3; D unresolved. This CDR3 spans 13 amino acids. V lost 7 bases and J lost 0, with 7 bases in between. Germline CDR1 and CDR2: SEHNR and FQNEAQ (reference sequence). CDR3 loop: CASMRSSGNTIYF. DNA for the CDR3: TGTGCCAGCATGAGGAGCTCTGGAAACACCATATATTTT.

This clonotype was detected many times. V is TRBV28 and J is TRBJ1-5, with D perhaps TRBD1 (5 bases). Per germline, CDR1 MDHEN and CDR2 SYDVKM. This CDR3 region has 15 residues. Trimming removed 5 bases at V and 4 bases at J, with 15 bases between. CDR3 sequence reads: CASSRRGGRNQPQHF. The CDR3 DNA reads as TGTGCCAGCAGTCGACGGGGGGGACGGAATCAGCCCCAGCATTTT.

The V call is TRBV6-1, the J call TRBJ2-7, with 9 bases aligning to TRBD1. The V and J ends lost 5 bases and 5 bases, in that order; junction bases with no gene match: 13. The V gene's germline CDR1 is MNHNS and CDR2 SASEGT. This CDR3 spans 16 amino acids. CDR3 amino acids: CASSTGRTGVYHEQYF. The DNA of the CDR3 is TGTGCCAGCAGTACCGGCCGGACAGGGGTGTACCACGAGCAGTACTTC.

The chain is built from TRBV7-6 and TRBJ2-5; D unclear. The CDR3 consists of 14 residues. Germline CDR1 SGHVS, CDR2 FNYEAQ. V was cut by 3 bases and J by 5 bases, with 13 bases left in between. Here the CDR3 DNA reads TGTGCCAGCAGCTTCAGCCAGAGCCACGAGACCCAGTACTTC. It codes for CASSFSQSHETQYF. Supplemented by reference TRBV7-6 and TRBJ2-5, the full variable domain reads GAGVSQSPRYKVTKRGQDVALRCDPISGHVSLYWYRQALGQGPEFLTYFNYEAQQDKSGLPNDRFSAERPEGSISTLTIQRTEQRDSAMYRCASSFSQSHETQYFGPGTRLLVL.

This CDR3 is CASSPTGAGANVLTF. The CDR3 DNA reads TGTGCCAGCTCACCGACAGGGGCTGGGGCCAACGTCCTGACTTTC. J is TRBJ2-6 and V is TRBV18; TRBD1 matches at 8 bases. Germline-derived CDR1 and CDR2 are KGHSH and LQKENI. The CDR3 has 15 amino acids. Trimming took 3 bases from V and 2 from J; bases not matched to a gene: 0.

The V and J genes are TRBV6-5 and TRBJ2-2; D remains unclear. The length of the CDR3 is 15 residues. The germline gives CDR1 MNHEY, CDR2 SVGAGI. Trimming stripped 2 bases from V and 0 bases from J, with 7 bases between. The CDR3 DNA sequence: TGTGCCAGCAGTTACGTCCCATCGAACACCGGGGAGCTGTTTTTT. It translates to CASSYVPSNTGELFF.

The CDR3 sequence is CASSLGAAKYQETQYF. The DNA for the CDR3 is TGTGCCAGCAGCCTGGGGGCGGCAAAGTACCAAGAGACCCAGTACTTC. The chain carries TRBV11-2 and TRBJ2-5, with D perhaps matching TRBD1 (6 bases). Trimming shortened V by 5 bases and J by 0 bases, and 16 bases separated the two germline ends. The CDR3 sequence is 16 residues long. The germline CDR1 and CDR2 sequences are SGHAT and FQNNGV.

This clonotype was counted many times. The CDR3 protein is CASSIRWGRITGELFF. The DNA of the CDR3 is TGTGCCAGCAGCATCCGTTGGGGTAGGATCACCGGGGAGCTGTTTTTT. The gene calls are TRBV5-6 and TRBJ2-2; the D is unclear. This CDR3 has 16 residues. CDR1 is SGHDT, CDR2 YYEEEE, per germline. Trimming stripped 4 bases from V and 4 bases from J, with 17 bases between.

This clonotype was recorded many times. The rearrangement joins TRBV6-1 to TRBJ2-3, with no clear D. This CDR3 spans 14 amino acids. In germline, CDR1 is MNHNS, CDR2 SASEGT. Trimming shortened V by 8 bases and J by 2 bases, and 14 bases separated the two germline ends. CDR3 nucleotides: TGTGCCAGCCACCCTTTTACGTCCACAGATACGCAGTATTTT. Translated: CASHPFTSTDTQYF.

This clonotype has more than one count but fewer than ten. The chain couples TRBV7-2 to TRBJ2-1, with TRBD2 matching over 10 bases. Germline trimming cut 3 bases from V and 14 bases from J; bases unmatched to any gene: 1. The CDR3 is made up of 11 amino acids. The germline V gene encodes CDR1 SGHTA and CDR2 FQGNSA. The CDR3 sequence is CASSLGTSEFF. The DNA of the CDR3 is TGTGCCAGCAGCTTGGGGACTAGCGAGTTCTTC.

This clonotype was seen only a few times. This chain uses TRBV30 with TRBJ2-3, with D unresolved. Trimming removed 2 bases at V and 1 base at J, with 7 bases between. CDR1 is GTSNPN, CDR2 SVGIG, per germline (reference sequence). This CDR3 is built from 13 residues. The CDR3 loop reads CAWSLGGTDTQYF. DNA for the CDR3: TGTGCCTGGAGTCTAGGAGGCACAGATACGCAGTATTTT.

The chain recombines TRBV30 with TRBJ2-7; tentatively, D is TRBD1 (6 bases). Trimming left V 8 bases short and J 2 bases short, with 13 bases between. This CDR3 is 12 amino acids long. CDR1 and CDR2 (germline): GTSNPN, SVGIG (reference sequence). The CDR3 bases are TGTGCCCTCCAGACAGGTCCCTACGAGCAGTACTTC. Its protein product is CALQTGPYEQYF.

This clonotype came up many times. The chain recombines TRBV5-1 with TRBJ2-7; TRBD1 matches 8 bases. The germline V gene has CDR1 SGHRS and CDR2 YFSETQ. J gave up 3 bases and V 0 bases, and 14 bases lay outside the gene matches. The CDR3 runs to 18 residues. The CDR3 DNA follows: TGCGCCAGCAGCTTGGGCCACTCTGGGCAGGGGGCGATCTACGAGCAGTACTTC. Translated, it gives CASSLGHSGQGAIYEQYF.

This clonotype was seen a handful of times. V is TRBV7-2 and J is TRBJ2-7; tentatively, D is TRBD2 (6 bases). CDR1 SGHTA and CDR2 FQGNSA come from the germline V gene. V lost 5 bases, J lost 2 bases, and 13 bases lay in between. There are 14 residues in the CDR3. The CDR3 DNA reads TGTGCCAGCAGCCCGACGGGGAGGCCCTACGAGCAGTACTTC. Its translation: CASSPTGRPYEQYF.

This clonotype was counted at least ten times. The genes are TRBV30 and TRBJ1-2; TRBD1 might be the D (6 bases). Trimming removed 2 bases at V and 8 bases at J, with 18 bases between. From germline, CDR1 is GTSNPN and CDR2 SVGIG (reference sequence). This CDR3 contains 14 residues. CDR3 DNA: TGTGCCTGGAGTTTTGGAGGGGGGGCCAAAGGCTACACCTTC. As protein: CAWSFGGGAKGYTF.

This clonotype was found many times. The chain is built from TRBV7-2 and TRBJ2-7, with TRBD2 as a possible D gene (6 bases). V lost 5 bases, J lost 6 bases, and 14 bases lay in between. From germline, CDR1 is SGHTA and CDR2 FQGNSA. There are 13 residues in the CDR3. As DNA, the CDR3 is TGTGCCAGCAGCGGTCACGGGGGTACCGAGCAGTACTTC. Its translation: CASSGHGGTEQYF.

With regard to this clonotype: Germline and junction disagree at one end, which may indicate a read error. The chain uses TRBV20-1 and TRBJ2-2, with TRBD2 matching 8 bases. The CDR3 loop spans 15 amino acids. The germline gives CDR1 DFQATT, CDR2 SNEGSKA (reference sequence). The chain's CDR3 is CGASSGSGYTGELFF. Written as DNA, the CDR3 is TGCGGTGCTAGCAGCGGGAGTGGATACACCGGGGAGCTGTTTTTT.